Listed here are 21 T cell receptor beta chains from one sample, sequenced in a study of T cells in Graves' hyperthyroidism and ophthalmopathy. TCR beta CDR3 sequences were amplified from RNA transcripts. HTBI primers were the set used in a first-round RT-PCR of the TCR CDR3. TCRdb re-analysed the multiplex PCR reads in MiXCR, keeping a single row per CDR3 protein. The sample lists fewer than 650,000 distinct CDR3 sequences; over 12% were seen once. Sequencing used blood. These receptors originate from a middle-aged woman with Graves' ophthalmopathy.

This clonotype was detected ten times or more. This rearrangement joins TRBV28 to TRBJ1-1, with 8 bases lining up with TRBD1. The J segment lost 5 bases and the V segment lost 6 bases, leaving 5 bases of the junction unmatched. This CDR3 spans 13 amino acids. Germline V lookup: CDR1 MDHEN, CDR2 SYDVKM. CDR3 amino acids: CASSFQGATEAFF. CDR3 nucleotide sequence: TGTGCCAGCAGCTTCCAGGGGGCAACTGAAGCTTTCTTT.

Remarks on this clonotype: A read error is possible here, since a much larger clone lies one base away. This chain uses TRBV15 with TRBJ2-3, with D uncertain. Between the trimmed V and J ends, which lost 5 bases and 0 bases, there was a span of 12 bases. The CDR3 totals 15 residues. Germline assignment: CDR1 LNHNV and CDR2 YYDKDF (reference sequence). The CDR3 coding sequence is TGTGCCACCAGCCTCTGGGTCGATAGCACAGATACGCAGTATTTT. This translates into CATSLWVDSTDTQYF.

This clonotype was seen repeatedly, ten times or more. The V and J genes are TRBV12-3 or TRBV12-4 and TRBJ1-5, with 9 nucleotides matching TRBD1. The CDR3 has 15 amino acids. Trimming cost V 1 base and J 5 bases; bases outside gene matches: 3. The CDR3 sequence is CASSLDGTGYQPQHF. The CDR3 coding sequence is TGTGCCAGCAGTTTAGACGGGACAGGGTATCAGCCCCAGCATTTT.

In this sample, this clonotype turned up many times. This rearrangement joins TRBV7-8 to TRBJ2-7, with D unresolved. Germline lookup yields CDR1 SGHVS and CDR2 FQNEAQ. This CDR3 has 14 residues. The germline V and J ends were trimmed by 5 bases and 7 bases, with 18 bases remaining between them. The DNA of the CDR3 is TGTGCCAGCAGCACCCCTTACGTCCTGGGAGAGCAGTACTTC. It is translated as CASSTPYVLGEQYF.

This clonotype was detected ten times or more. The genes are TRBV6-1 and TRBJ2-7; D call uncertain. This CDR3 region has 11 residues. CDR1 is MNHNS, CDR2 SASEGT, per germline. The ends were cut back, 8 bases at V and 1 base at J, with 6 bases in the middle. The CDR3 DNA reads TGTGCCAGCTCAGATTCCTACGAGCAGTACTTC. It translates to CASSDSYEQYF.

This clonotype occurred a few times. The chain carries TRBV20-1 and TRBJ1-1; no reliable D call. CDR3 size: 14 residues. Trimming removed 1 base at V and 5 bases at J, with 14 bases between. CDR1 and CDR2 (germline): DFQATT, SNEGSKA (reference sequence). The CDR3 loop reads CSARGENERTEAFF. The CDR3 DNA sequence: TGCAGTGCTAGAGGGGAGAATGAACGGACTGAAGCTTTCTTT.

At least ten counts were recorded for this clonotype. The chain recombines TRBV6-1 with TRBJ1-3, with TRBD1 matching over 9 bases. The trim removed 4 bases at V and 3 bases at J, leaving 13 bases unmatched. This CDR3 is built from 18 residues. CDR1 is MNHNS and CDR2 is SASEGT in the germline V gene. The CDR3 loop reads CASSATNRGLSRGNTIYF. DNA of the CDR3: TGTGCCAGCAGTGCGACTAACAGGGGGCTATCCCGTGGAAACACCATATATTTT.

This clonotype turned up a few times. The chain recombines TRBV18 with TRBJ2-7; weak D call: TRBD1 (6 bases). Germline CDR1 and CDR2: KGHSH and LQKENI. The ends were cut back, 3 bases at V and 0 bases at J, with 12 bases in the middle. The CDR3 length is 15 residues. The CDR3 DNA reads as TGTGCCAGCTCACCTGGCCGGGACAACTCCTACGAGCAGTACTTC. It yields the protein CASSPGRDNSYEQYF.

This chain joins TRBV10-3 and TRBJ2-7, with 8 bases fitting TRBD1. This CDR3 has 13 residues. CDR1 and CDR2 (germline): ENHRY, SYGVKD. After removal of 7 bases from V and 5 bases from J, the junction contained 7 bases not matched to a gene. In nucleotides, the CDR3 is TGTGCCATCAACCCTGGACAGGGCCACGAGCAGTACTTC. Its protein product is CAINPGQGHEQYF.

This clonotype showed up many times. V usage is TRBV7-6 and J usage is TRBJ2-7, with D possibly matching TRBD1 (7 bases). V was cut by 5 bases and J by 3 bases, with 17 bases left in between. Per the germline V gene, CDR1 is SGHVS and CDR2 is FNYEAQ. The CDR3 is 15 residues long. Here the CDR3 reads CASSQSRGANYEQYF. For the CDR3, the DNA is TGTGCCAGCAGCCAGAGCAGGGGGGCCAACTACGAGCAGTACTTC.

The chain carries TRBV24-1 and TRBJ1-2, with 7 bases lining up with TRBD1. V shed 5 bases, J shed 5 bases, and the junction held 16 bases outside the gene matches. Germline CDR1 and CDR2: KGHDR and SFDVKD. The CDR3 length is 17 residues. The CDR3 loop is CATSGRDSAYSTYGYTF. CDR3 DNA: TGTGCCACCAGTGGCCGGGACAGCGCATACTCAACTTATGGCTACACCTTC.

The table lists this clonotype with many counts. CDR3 bases: TGTGCCATCAGTGATGGTCGGAATGGTCAAGAGACCCAGTACTTC. Encoded protein: CAISDGRNGQETQYF. The genes are TRBV10-3 and TRBJ2-5, with D unclear. The CDR3 length is 15 residues. The V gene lost 3 bases and the J gene lost 2 bases, with 13 bases spanning the gap. Germline V gives CDR1 ENHRY, CDR2 SYGVKD.

This clonotype was observed at least ten times. V is TRBV20-1 and J is TRBJ1-2; no clear D. The CDR3 has 11 residues. From germline, CDR1 is DFQATT and CDR2 SNEGSKA (reference sequence). V dropped 2 bases and J dropped 2 bases, with 3 bases sitting between them. The CDR3 bases are TGCAGTGCTAGACCAAACTATGGCTACACCTTC. It yields the protein CSARPNYGYTF.

The rearrangement uses TRBV24-1 and TRBJ2-7; 13 nucleotides align to TRBD2. The CDR3 runs 15 residues. The germline V gene has CDR1 KGHDR and CDR2 SFDVKD. V lost 4 bases, J lost 5 bases, and 4 bases stayed unmatched. For the CDR3, the DNA is TGTGCCACCAGTGACGGACTAGCGGGAGTGGACGAGCAGTACTTC. It codes for CATSDGLAGVDEQYF.

The V gene is TRBV11-2, the J gene TRBJ1-6, with D hard to call. V was shortened by 5 bases and J by 10 bases, with 9 bases between the two germline ends. In germline, CDR1 is SGHAT, CDR2 FQNNGV. The CDR3 runs 12 residues. The CDR3 protein is CASSRPKSPLHF. For the CDR3, the DNA is TGTGCCAGCAGCCGTCCCAAATCACCCCTCCACTTT.

This clonotype has ten or more counts. This rearrangement joins TRBV24-1 to TRBJ2-5; D is uncertain. The germline gives CDR1 KGHDR, CDR2 SFDVKD. V was shortened by 4 bases and J by 10 bases, with 15 bases between the two germline ends. This CDR3 has 13 residues. The DNA for the CDR3 is TGTGCCACCAGTGAACCCTTCGGGCAGGACCAGTACTTC. Protein: CATSEPFGQDQYF.

This clonotype was seen many times. The gene calls are TRBV7-2 and TRBJ2-7; the D gene is possibly TRBD2 (6 bases). The CDR3 spans 15 residues. The V end lost 0 bases, the J end lost 3 bases, and 12 bases lay between the germline ends. Germline V gene data show CDR1 as SGHTA and CDR2 as FQGNSA. In DNA form, the CDR3 reads TGTGCCAGCAGCTTAGCGCCGGGAGCAGTCTACGAGCAGTACTTC. Amino acid sequence: CASSLAPGAVYEQYF.

This clonotype appeared many times. This rearrangement joins TRBV12-3 or TRBV12-4 to TRBJ1-2; 10 bases are a match to TRBD1. The CDR3 is made up of 14 amino acids. V shed 6 bases, J shed 6 bases, and the junction held 7 bases outside the gene matches. Written as DNA, the CDR3 is TGTGCCAGCAGCGGGGACAGGGGTCGGAATGGCTACACCTTC. Translating it yields CASSGDRGRNGYTF.

In its sample, this clonotype was seen a few times. V usage is TRBV30 and J usage is TRBJ1-1; a weak D match, TRBD1 (5 bases). Germline loops: CDR1 GTSNPN, CDR2 SVGIG (reference sequence). The CDR3 is made up of 12 amino acids. V was clipped by 4 bases and J by 7 bases, with 13 bases between them. The CDR3 here is CAWNAGPVEAFF. The CDR3 DNA follows: TGTGCCTGGAATGCAGGGCCCGTTGAAGCTTTCTTT.

This clonotype was recorded many times. The chain recombines TRBV7-8 with TRBJ2-5; D not certain. Germline V gene data show CDR1 as SGHVS and CDR2 as FQNEAQ. Trimming pared 4 bases from V and 12 bases from J, leaving 12 bases between. The CDR3 consists of 11 residues. The CDR3 region has the DNA TGTGCCAGCAGCTCGGACCCCTGGGAGTACTTC. It translates to CASSSDPWEYF.

The J gene is TRBJ2-7, the V gene TRBV3-1, with 7 bases that match TRBD2. J gave up 2 bases and V 0 bases, and 1 base lay outside the gene matches. The CDR3 consists of 14 residues. In germline, CDR1 is LGHDT, CDR2 YNNKEL (reference sequence). The CDR3 sequence is CASSQEGGAYEQYF. The CDR3 DNA reads TGTGCCAGCAGCCAAGAGGGAGGGGCCTACGAGCAGTACTTC.